Following are 26 T cell receptor beta chains from one sample sequenced in a study of sequential checkpoint blockade in melanoma. The table came from immunoSEQ multiplex PCR; TCRdb's copy has only in-frame clones and leaves some out. The table includes around 2,900 clones, roughly 22% detected once. Noted treatment: randomized to nivolumab then ipilimumab (arm A) or the reverse (arm B). This specimen was tumor tissue (inferred from file names), taken from a patient given nivolumab and ipilimumab in sequence. Source of these receptors: a human donor with melanoma.

This clone was seen many times. This rearrangement joins TRBV11-3 to TRBJ2-5, with D perhaps matching TRBD2 (6 bases). Germline loops: CDR1 SGHNT, CDR2 YENEEA. V dropped 5 bases and J dropped 2 bases, with 15 bases sitting between them. The CDR3 extends over 15 amino acids. The CDR3 DNA follows: TGTGCCAGCAGCCGTGGGGGGTCATGGCAAGAGACCCAGTACTTC. Translated: CASSRGGSWQETQYF.

Sample share makes this clone medium-sized (0.01 to 0.1%). V and J are TRBV6-8 and TRBJ2-5; D possibly uses TRBD1 or TRBD2 (5 bases each). With 0 bases removed from V and 4 bases from J, the gap between germline ends came to 12 bases. In germline, CDR1 is MNHGY, CDR2 SAAAGT. The CDR3 length is 15 residues. CDR3 region: CASSYSRGRGETQYF. DNA for the CDR3: TGTGCCAGCAGTTACTCTAGGGGACGAGGAGAGACCCAGTACTTC.

J is TRBJ2-7 and V is TRBV9; D may be TRBD2 (5 bases). With 3 bases removed from V and 6 bases from J, the gap between germline ends came to 16 bases. From germline, CDR1 is SGDLS and CDR2 YYNGEE. The CDR3 is 14 amino acids. CDR3 region: CASSARTGSGEQYF. DNA of the CDR3: TGTGCCAGCAGCGCACGGACGGGGTCGGGCGAGCAGTACTTC.

This clone ranks as large. The rearrangement links TRBV30 to TRBJ1-1; D call uncertain. The CDR3 has 17 amino acids. Germline V gene sequence: CDR1 GTSNPN, CDR2 SVGIG (reference sequence). V gave up 1 base and J gave up 1 base, with 19 bases separating them. The CDR3 DNA sequence: TGTGCCTGGAGTGGGATGAGGGTAGGCACGGCGAACACTGAAGCTTTCTTT. It translates to CAWSGMRVGTANTEAFF. The variable domain in full, with the rest retrieved from reference TRBV30 and TRBJ1-1, is SQTIHQWPATLVQPVGSPLSLECTVEGTSNPNLYWYRQAAGRGLQLLFYSVGIGQISSEVPQNLSASRPQDRQFILSSKKLLLSDSGFYLCAWSGMRVGTANTEAFFGQGTRLTVV.

This clone was seen only a few times. The gene calls are TRBV6-8 and TRBJ2-7; TRBD2 agrees at 8 bases. CDR1 and CDR2 from the germline V gene are MNHGY and SAAAGT. The V and J ends lost 4 bases and 2 bases, in that order; junction bases with no gene match: 4. The CDR3 is made up of 14 amino acids. CDR3 DNA: TGTGCCAGCAGTTCCTCGGGAGGGCCCTACGAGCAGTACTTC. Amino acids: CASSSSGGPYEQYF.

This clone was detected only a few times. The chain joins TRBV28 to TRBJ2-5, with D unclear. V shed 5 bases and J shed 0 bases, with 13 bases lying between them. CDR1 and CDR2 (germline): MDHEN, SYDVKM. The CDR3 totals 15 residues. CDR3 in amino acids: CASSPLRLYQETQYF. As DNA, the CDR3 is TGTGCCAGCAGTCCCCTTCGGCTGTACCAAGAGACCCAGTACTTC.

This clone came up once. The V and J genes are TRBV29-1 and TRBJ2-1; 7 nucleotides agree with TRBD2. This CDR3 has 13 residues. Per the germline V gene, CDR1 is SQVTM and CDR2 is ANQGSEA. The CDR3 DNA reads TGCAGTAGTGACGGGCGGGGGTCCGATGAGCAGTTCTTC. This encodes CSSDGRGSDEQFF.

This clone was found a few times. The chain couples TRBV6-8 to TRBJ2-3; weak D call: TRBD2 (5 bases). The CDR3 extends over 18 amino acids. The germline gives CDR1 MNHGY, CDR2 SAAAGT. Trimming removed 5 bases from V and 0 bases from J, with 21 bases in between. The DNA for the CDR3 is TGTGCCAGCAGTATTTTGAGCGGTCTGATCACAAGCACAGATACGCAGTATTTT. It is translated as CASSILSGLITSTDTQYF.

In this sample, this clone is medium-sized. The chain uses TRBV4-1 and TRBJ1-2; possibly TRBD1 for D (6 bases). V was cut by 0 bases and J by 1 base, with 21 bases left in between. CDR1 and CDR2 (germline): MGHRA, YSYEKL. This CDR3 region has 19 residues. CDR3 bases: TGCGCCAGCAGCCAAGACTCAGGGGCCCGATCGCTACTTAACTATGGCTACACCTTC. It yields the protein CASSQDSGARSLLNYGYTF.

In this sample, this clone turned up many times. The chain links TRBV9 to TRBJ1-2; D gene unclear. With 2 bases removed from V and 4 bases from J, the gap between germline ends came to 18 bases. This CDR3 is 16 amino acids long. Germline V CDR1 and CDR2: SGDLS, YYNGEE. Written as DNA, the CDR3 is TGTGCCAGCAGCGTTAGGGATGGCTCCTCGCGCTATGGCTACACCTTC. Translating it yields CASSVRDGSSRYGYTF.

The CDR3 sequence is CASSFGTLNQETQYF. CDR3 DNA sequence: TGTGCCAGCAGCTTCGGGACACTCAATCAAGAGACCCAGTACTTC. V and J are TRBV11-3 and TRBJ2-5, with TRBD1 as a possible D gene (6 bases). CDR1 SGHNT and CDR2 YENEEA come from the germline V gene. V was cut by 3 bases and J by 2 bases, with 13 bases left in between. The CDR3 has 15 residues.

This clone was detected a few times. This rearrangement joins TRBV28 to TRBJ1-5; D call uncertain. This CDR3 is 12 amino acids long. V was shortened by 5 bases and J by 7 bases, with 9 bases between the two germline ends. Germline V gives CDR1 MDHEN, CDR2 SYDVKM. The CDR3 DNA reads TGTGCCAGCAGTCTTTTTCCCCAGCCCCAGCATTTT. It yields the protein CASSLFPQPQHF. Using reference TRBV28 and TRBJ1-5 for the parts outside the CDR3, the full variable domain is DVKVTQSSRYLVKRTGEKVFLECVQDMDHENMFWYRQDPGLGLRLIYFSYDVKMKEKGDIPEGYSVSREKKERFSLILESASTNQTSMYLCASSLFPQPQHFGDGTRLSIL.

This chain connects TRBV28 to TRBJ1-2; 9 bases match TRBD1. Looked up from germline, CDR1 is MDHEN and CDR2 is SYDVKM. CDR3 length equals 18 residues. V gave up 4 bases and J gave up 0 bases; unmatched junction bases: 12. The CDR3, as DNA: TGTGCCAGCAGTTCCTTATGGGTTAGACAGGGGGCTAACTATGGCTACACCTTC. It encodes CASSSLWVRQGANYGYTF.

The table lists this clone with many counts. J is TRBJ1-2 and V is TRBV11-3; D is perhaps TRBD1 (5 bases). Germline V CDR1 and CDR2: SGHNT, YENEEA. There are 15 residues in the CDR3. Trimming pared 5 bases from V and 0 bases from J, leaving 13 bases between. CDR3 in DNA: TGTGCCAGCAGCCACACAGGCCCTGCTAACTATGGCTACACCTTC. Protein product: CASSHTGPANYGYTF.

This clone was seen more than once but under ten times. The chain uses TRBV7-1 and TRBJ1-3; D may be TRBD1 (6 bases). TRBV7-1 is an ORF, with its function uncertain. The CDR3 loop spans 13 amino acids. Trimming cost V 2 bases and J 4 bases, with 6 bases left between them. The CDR3 sequence: CASSSQGGNTIYF. CDR3 in DNA: TGTGCCAGCAGCTCACAGGGGGGAAACACCATATATTTT.

This clone has more than one count but fewer than ten. This chain links TRBV30 with TRBJ1-2, with 10 bases matching TRBD1. CDR1 and CDR2 (germline): GTSNPN, SVGIG (reference sequence). V lost 3 bases and J lost 7; bases outside the gene matches: 8. The CDR3 covers 14 residues. The CDR3 sequence is CAWRHETGGSGYTF. The CDR3 DNA is TGTGCCTGGAGGCATGAGACAGGGGGCAGTGGCTACACCTTC. The variable domain in full, completed from reference TRBV30 and TRBJ1-2, reads SQTIHQWPATLVQPVGSPLSLECTVEGTSNPNLYWYRQAAGRGLQLLFYSVGIGQISSEVPQNLSASRPQDRQFILSSKKLLLSDSGFYLCAWRHETGGSGYTFGSGTRLTVV.

V usage is TRBV11-3 and J usage is TRBJ1-2; 7 nucleotides match TRBD1. Losses at the gene ends were 1 base for V and 6 bases for J; bases not matched to a gene: 5. Per germline, CDR1 SGHNT and CDR2 YENEEA. The CDR3 contains 14 residues. This chain's CDR3 is CASSLGDRENGYTF. DNA for the CDR3: TGTGCCAGCAGCTTAGGAGACAGGGAGAATGGCTACACCTTC.

Only a few counts were recorded for this clone. The chain combines TRBV12-5 with TRBJ2-7; 8 nucleotides agree with TRBD2. The CDR3 has 11 residues. CDR1 is LGHNT and CDR2 is FRNRAP in the germline V gene. CDR3 protein: CASGGAYEQYF. CDR3 in DNA: TGTGCCAGCGGGGGAGCCTACGAGCAGTACTTC.

The rearrangement joins TRBV7-7 to TRBJ2-7; the D gene is possibly TRBD2 (5 bases). Trimming took 3 bases from V and 0 from J, leaving 9 bases between them. The CDR3 extends over 14 amino acids. CDR1 is SSHAT, CDR2 FNYEAQ, per germline (reference sequence). CDR3 DNA sequence: TGTGCCAGCAGCTTTAGGGAGAGCTCCTACGAGCAGTACTTC. Residues: CASSFRESSYEQYF.

In its sample, this clone was seen many times. The chain is built from TRBV1 and TRBJ2-1; the D call of TRBD2 is as the table states it, not checked on the DNA. TRBV1 is a pseudogene segment. This CDR3 is 16 amino acids long. The DNA for the CDR3 is TGCGCCAGCAGCCCTTTAGCGGGGGGGACGAAGGATGAGCAGTTCTTC. Its translation is CASSPLAGGTKDEQFF.

This rearrangement joins TRBV5-1 to TRBJ2-1; D perhaps matches TRBD2 (6 bases). The CDR3 extends over 17 amino acids. Germline values: CDR1 SGHRS, CDR2 YFSETQ. The ends were cut back, 0 bases at V and 5 bases at J, with 18 bases in the middle. The DNA for the CDR3 is TGCGCCAGCAGCTTGGAGATGGGCCGGAGGGGAAACAATGAGCAGTTCTTC. It encodes CASSLEMGRRGNNEQFF.

In its sample, this clone was seen a few times. The rearrangement joins TRBV30 to TRBJ1-5; D possibly corresponds to TRBD1 (5 bases). CDR1 is GTSNPN and CDR2 is SVGIG in the germline V gene (reference sequence). CDR3 size: 15 residues. V was pared by 2 bases and J by 5 bases, with 16 bases between. CDR3 nucleotide sequence: TGTGCCTGGAGTCCTGGACACCTTTCGCATCAGCCCCAGCATTTT. Encoded protein: CAWSPGHLSHQPQHF.

This clone has just a few counts. This chain links TRBV28 with TRBJ2-7; TRBD2 aligns across 14 bases. The CDR3 is made up of 18 amino acids. V lost 5 bases and J lost 1; bases outside the gene matches: 10. Germline values: CDR1 MDHEN, CDR2 SYDVKM. The CDR3 sequence is CASSPGLAGGDSSYEQYF. The CDR3 DNA sequence: TGTGCCAGCAGTCCTGGACTAGCGGGAGGAGATTCTTCCTACGAGCAGTACTTC.

V gene TRBV28 combines with J gene TRBJ2-7; 7 bases line up with TRBD1. The CDR3 contains 12 residues. The V gene's germline CDR1 is MDHEN and CDR2 SYDVKM. The trim removed 7 bases at V and 0 bases at J, leaving 0 bases unmatched. This CDR3 is CASKGASYEQYF. The CDR3 nucleotides are TGTGCCAGCAAGGGGGCCTCCTACGAGCAGTACTTC.

The chain links TRBV6-8 to TRBJ1-1; 7 nucleotides line up with TRBD1. From germline, CDR1 is MNHGY and CDR2 SAAAGT. The trim removed 6 bases at V and 10 bases at J, leaving 11 bases unmatched. The CDR3 loop spans 13 amino acids. In DNA, the CDR3 is TGTGCCAGCAGCCCCACCCAGCAGGGGGTAGCTTTCTTT. It encodes CASSPTQQGVAFF.

This clone occurred a few times. This sequence joins TRBV6-8 and TRBJ2-1; maybe TRBD1 (5 bases). The CDR3 is made up of 17 amino acids. CDR1 is MNHGY and CDR2 is SAAAGT in the germline V gene. V lost 2 bases, J lost 2 bases, and 16 bases lay in between. CDR3 sequence: CASSYPQNRNAYNEQFF. The DNA of the CDR3 is TGTGCCAGCAGTTACCCCCAGAACAGGAATGCCTACAATGAGCAGTTCTTC.